The 7 T cell receptor beta chains below come from one sample, sequenced in a study of technical replicates of blood from a handful of donors. Repertoires were generated with immunoSEQ multiplex PCR, while TCRdb's copy carries only in-frame clones and drops some. Of tens of thousands of clones listed, approximately 88% were seen once; the top ten hold 4.6%. The sample comprised PBMCs. All receptors come from a human donor in good health. Some clones in this sample may be carry-over from other donors' samples.

The chain joins TRBV7-3 to TRBJ2-3; 11 nucleotides agree with TRBD2. Germline CDR1 reads SGHTA; CDR2 reads FQGTGA. The CDR3 is made up of 15 amino acids. V shed 5 bases and J 3 bases; nucleotides not matched to a gene: 4. This CDR3 reads CASSLSSGRTDTQYF. DNA for the CDR3: TGTGCCAGCAGCCTTTCTAGCGGGAGGACAGATACGCAGTATTTT.

V gene TRBV2 combines with J gene TRBJ2-3; 9 nucleotides agree with TRBD1. Germline CDR1 and CDR2: SNHLY and FYNNEI. V was clipped by 6 bases and J by 3 bases; unmatched bases: 7. The CDR3 length is 15 residues. Here the CDR3 reads CASSHRGLRTDTQYF. In DNA, the CDR3 is TGTGCCAGCAGCCACAGGGGGCTCAGGACAGATACGCAGTATTTT. Full variable domain (outside the CDR3, taken from reference TRBV2 and TRBJ2-3): EPEVTQTPSHQVTQMGQEVILRCVPISNHLYFYWYRQILGQKVEFLVSFYNNEISEKSEIFDDQFSVERPDGSNFTLKIRSTKLEDSAMYFCASSHRGLRTDTQYFGPGTRLTVL.

This clone occurred a few times. The V call is TRBV7-2, the J call TRBJ2-3; D is perhaps TRBD2 (5 bases). Trimming pared 5 bases from V and 4 bases from J, leaving 13 bases between. The germline V gene encodes CDR1 SGHTA and CDR2 FQGNSA. The CDR3 has 14 residues. In nucleotides, the CDR3 is TGTGCCAGCAGCGGTCGGCGGGCTGCAGATACGCAGTATTTT. It yields the protein CASSGRRAADTQYF.

This sequence joins TRBV7-2 and TRBJ1-3; unclear D gene. CDR1 is SGHTA, CDR2 FQGNSA, per germline. Deletions cut 2 bases from V and 3 bases from J, with 5 bases between. This CDR3 is 13 amino acids long. DNA of the CDR3: TGTGCCAGCAGCTTACGCGGTGGAAACACCATATATTTT. Translating it yields CASSLRGGNTIYF.

This rearrangement joins TRBV11-3 to TRBJ1-3; the D gene is possibly TRBD1 (6 bases). CDR1 SGHNT and CDR2 YENEEA come from the germline V gene. This CDR3 region has 13 residues. V lost 5 bases and J lost 7, with 12 bases in between. The CDR3 loop is CASSKNQGNTIYF. The CDR3 DNA sequence: TGTGCCAGCAGCAAAAATCAGGGGAACACCATATATTTT.

This chain joins TRBV5-8 and TRBJ2-3; TRBD2 matches 10 bases. The germline V gene has CDR1 SGHTS and CDR2 YDEGEE. The CDR3 contains 14 residues. V dropped 2 bases and J dropped 7; count of bases not matched to a gene: 4. CDR3 amino acids: CASSFASGSNTQYF. DNA for the CDR3: TGTGCCAGCAGCTTCGCTAGCGGGAGTAATACGCAGTATTTT.

J is TRBJ1-3 and V is TRBV6-1; tentatively, D is TRBD1 (5 bases). The V and J ends lost 6 bases and 0 bases respectively, with 9 bases between them. This CDR3 has 14 residues. Germline V gene sequence: CDR1 MNHNS, CDR2 SASEGT. The CDR3 DNA follows: TGTGCCAGCAGAGGAGGGGCCTCTGGAAACACCATATATTTT. Its translation: CASRGGASGNTIYF.